The 10 T cell receptor beta chains below come from one sample, sequenced in a study of OX40 agonist ivuxolimab in advanced cancers. The data were produced by immunoSEQ multiplex PCR, yet TCRdb's version contains in-frame clones alone and is incomplete. The table has roughly 100,000 clones, less than 95% seen once. The material was CD4+ or CD8+ T cells sorted from blood, obtained in a trial of the OX40 agonist ivuxolimab. The receptors here all came from an adult with an advanced solid tumor such as melanoma, head and neck, liver or kidney cancer.

The J gene is TRBJ2-2, the V gene TRBV6-1, with D tentatively TRBD2 (6 bases). Germline V CDR1 and CDR2: MNHNS, SASEGT. The CDR3 has 16 residues. Trimming left V 3 bases short and J 2 bases short, with 13 bases between. The CDR3 coding sequence is TGTGCCAGCAGTGACGGGGGTGCCCTTAACACCGGGGAGCTGTTTTTT. It encodes CASSDGGALNTGELFF.

This clone has just a few counts. This chain connects TRBV7-9 to TRBJ1-6; tentatively, D is TRBD1 (5 bases). Germline V lookup: CDR1 SEHNR, CDR2 FQNEAQ (reference sequence). This CDR3 spans 16 amino acids. V was trimmed by 5 bases and J by 10 bases, leaving 21 bases between them. CDR3 nucleotide sequence: TGTGCCAGCAGCCCTGACGGAACAGGCTCCTCCTCACCCCTCCACTTT. Encoded protein: CASSPDGTGSSSPLHF.

The chain is built from TRBV28 and TRBJ2-5; tentative D call: TRBD1 (5 bases). CDR1 and CDR2 from the germline V gene are MDHEN and SYDVKM. This CDR3 is built from 13 residues. V was clipped by 7 bases and J by 4 bases, with 13 bases between them. CDR3 residues: CASKKGRVETQYF. The CDR3 DNA follows: TGTGCCAGCAAGAAAGGCAGGGTAGAGACCCAGTACTTC.

This clone has more than one count but fewer than ten. This chain joins TRBV5-4 and TRBJ1-4, with 8 bases lining up with TRBD1. This CDR3 spans 15 amino acids. After removal of 3 bases from V and 8 bases from J, the junction contained 9 bases not matched to a gene. CDR1 is SGHNT, CDR2 YYREEE, per germline (reference sequence). In DNA, the CDR3 is TGTGCCAGCAGCTCCGGACAGGGCGCGTGGGAAAAACTGTTTTTT. This encodes CASSSGQGAWEKLFF.

The sample holds one count of this clone. The chain joins TRBV12-5 to TRBJ1-4; D uncertain. CDR1 and CDR2 (germline): LGHNT, FRNRAP. V lost 0 bases and J 4 bases, leaving 12 bases between the germline ends. The CDR3 loop spans 16 amino acids. CDR3 bases: TGTGCTAGTGGTTTGGTACGCGGGGAAATTAATGAAAAACTGTTTTTT. This encodes CASGLVRGEINEKLFF. Based on the CDR3 plus reference TRBV12-5 and TRBJ1-4, the full variable domain is DARVTQTPRHKVTEMGQEVTMRCQPILGHNTVFWYRQTMMQGLELLAYFRNRAPLDDSGMPKDRFSAEMPDATLATLKIQPSEPRDSAVYFCASGLVRGEINEKLFFGSGTQLSVL.

The rearrangement links TRBV9 to TRBJ2-3; D gene ambiguous. The CDR3 consists of 13 residues. The V gene's germline CDR1 is SGDLS and CDR2 YYNGEE. The ends were cut back, 1 base at V and 2 bases at J, with 5 bases in the middle. The CDR3 here is CASSVSLTDTQYF. In DNA, the CDR3 is TGTGCCAGCAGCGTATCACTCACAGATACGCAGTATTTT.

This chain links TRBV12-5 with TRBJ1-2, with no clear D. This CDR3 is 12 amino acids long. The germline gives CDR1 LGHNT, CDR2 FRNRAP. Trimming stripped 6 bases from V and 2 bases from J, with 7 bases between. The DNA of the CDR3 is TGTGCTAGTGGGACGGGGAACTATGGCTACACCTTC. Translating gives CASGTGNYGYTF. The variable domain in full, completed from reference TRBV12-5 and TRBJ1-2, reads DARVTQTPRHKVTEMGQEVTMRCQPILGHNTVFWYRQTMMQGLELLAYFRNRAPLDDSGMPKDRFSAEMPDATLATLKIQPSEPRDSAVYFCASGTGNYGYTFGSGTRLTVV.

This sequence joins TRBV9 and TRBJ2-2; TRBD2 is a possible D gene (6 bases). The CDR3 consists of 16 residues. Trimming pared 1 base from V and 4 bases from J, leaving 14 bases between. CDR1 and CDR2 from the germline V gene are SGDLS and YYNGEE. CDR3 coding DNA: TGTGCCAGCAGCGTATCGGGACTCTCCGCCACCGGGGAGCTGTTTTTT. Its protein is CASSVSGLSATGELFF.

The chain combines TRBV7-9 with TRBJ1-4, with D unclear. CDR1 and CDR2 (germline): SEHNR, FQNEAQ (reference sequence). The CDR3 is 12 residues long. V lost 1 base to trimming and J lost 6 bases, with 3 bases between them. This chain's CDR3 is CASSLGDEKLFF. The DNA of the CDR3 is TGTGCCAGCAGCTTAGGCGATGAAAAACTGTTTTTT.

This rearrangement joins TRBV27 to TRBJ2-2, with a weak D call TRBD2 (6 bases). Germline assignment: CDR1 MNHEY and CDR2 SMNVEV (reference sequence). The CDR3 has 16 amino acids. Between the trimmed V and J ends, which lost 5 bases and 5 bases, there was a span of 18 bases. CDR3 amino acids: CASSPPRDLLTGELFF. The CDR3 DNA reads as TGTGCCAGCAGTCCGCCCCGGGACTTGTTGACCGGGGAGCTGTTTTTT.